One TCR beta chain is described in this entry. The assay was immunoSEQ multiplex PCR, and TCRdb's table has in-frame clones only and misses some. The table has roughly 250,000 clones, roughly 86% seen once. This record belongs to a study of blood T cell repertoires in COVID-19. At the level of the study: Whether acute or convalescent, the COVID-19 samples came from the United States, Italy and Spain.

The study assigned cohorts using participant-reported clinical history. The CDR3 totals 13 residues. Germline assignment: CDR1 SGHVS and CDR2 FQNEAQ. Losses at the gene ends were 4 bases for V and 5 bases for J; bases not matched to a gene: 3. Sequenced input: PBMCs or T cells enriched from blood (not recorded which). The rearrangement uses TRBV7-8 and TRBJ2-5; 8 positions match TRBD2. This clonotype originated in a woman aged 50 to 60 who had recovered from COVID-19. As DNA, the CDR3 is TGTGCCAGCAGCTCCCGGACTAGCGAGACCCAGTACTTC. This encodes CASSSRTSETQYF.